This record looks at one T cell receptor beta chain sequence and its context. The method was immunoSEQ multiplex PCR; TCRdb's version includes in-frame clones alone and lacks a portion of them. This table has about 450,000 clones, about 85% appearing once. The V and J ends lost 5 bases and 6 bases respectively, with 14 bases between them. Looked up from germline, CDR1 is LGHNA and CDR2 is YSLEER. CDR3 length: 14 residues. This sample is drawn from a study of shared clonotypes between healthy human individuals. V usage is TRBV4-3 and J usage is TRBJ2-1; D is ambiguous. Input material: PBMCs. This receptor was taken from a woman in her thirties or forties in good health. Some clones in this sample may be carry-over from other donors' samples. CDR3 residues: CASSESYYGNEQFF. The CDR3 DNA reads TGCGCCAGCAGCGAATCCTACTATGGCAATGAGCAGTTCTTC.